This TCR beta chain was recovered during a study of blood T cell repertoires in COVID-19. Study details: The study drew acute and convalescent COVID-19 samples from the United States, Italy and Spain. T cells, B-cell-depleted T cells, or PBMCs provided the cDNA or gDNA that served as material.

Profiling relied on immunoSEQ multiplex PCR, and the TCRdb table lists in-frame clones only, not all of them. The sample yields approximately 230,000 clones, about nine tenths seen once. Recovered Cohort 3 donors showed two negative PCRs, clearance, or symptom resolution. The CDR3 consists of 12 residues. The germline V gene has CDR1 LGHNA and CDR2 YNFKEQ. V was trimmed by 1 base and J by 7 bases, leaving 4 bases between them. The rearrangement links TRBV4-2 to TRBJ2-2; D is uncertain. Sequencing used PBMCs or T cells enriched from blood (not recorded which). This TCR came from a woman between 18 and 30 years old who had recovered from COVID-19. Here the CDR3 DNA reads TGTGCCAGCAGCCAAGGAGACGGGGAGCTGTTTTTT. It codes for CASSQGDGELFF.